The T cell receptor beta chain described here comes from a study of blood T cell repertoires in COVID-19. Background on the study: The study drew acute and convalescent COVID-19 samples from the United States, Italy and Spain. PBMCs, B-cell-depleted T cells, or T cells provided the cDNA or gDNA that made up the material.

Here immunoSEQ multiplex PCR was the method, and the copy in TCRdb shows in-frame clones only, minus some. Of under 200,000 clones in the sample, 79% were seen once. While infection was still active, Seattle patients were enrolled and then followed longitudinally. Germline V CDR1 and CDR2: SNHLY, FYNNEI. The CDR3 consists of 14 residues. Trimming left V 6 bases short and J 0 bases short, with 10 bases between. The sequenced material came from peripheral blood. The rearrangement links TRBV2 to TRBJ2-3; weak D call: TRBD1 (5 bases). The source is a woman aged 55-70 years with COVID-19, enrolled during active disease. The CDR3 DNA sequence: TGTGCCAGCAGGAAGGGGCCCAGCACAGATACGCAGTATTTT. Translated, it gives CASRKGPSTDTQYF.